The 23 T cell receptor beta chains reported below all come from one sample, sequenced in a study of control samples from healthy donors and cancer patients. Method: immunoSEQ multiplex PCR; TCRdb's copy keeps in-frame clones and lacks some. The sample contains roughly 95,000 clones, approximately 91% of which appear only once. Sequencing used blood. The receptors shown here come from a woman aged 30 to 39 in good health.

The chain employs TRBV19 and TRBJ2-2; 7 nucleotides agree with TRBD2. The V gene end was trimmed by 6 bases and the J gene end by 7 bases; junction bases not matched to a gene: 5. The CDR3 runs 13 residues. Per germline, CDR1 LNHDA and CDR2 SQIVND (reference sequence). The CDR3 reads CASRLLANGELFF. DNA for the CDR3: TGTGCCAGTAGACTACTAGCGAACGGGGAGCTGTTTTTT.

The chain employs TRBV18 and TRBJ2-5; a weak D match, TRBD2 (6 bases). The CDR3 loop spans 16 amino acids. The V gene's germline CDR1 is KGHSH and CDR2 LQKENI. Trimming removed 3 bases at V and 0 bases at J, with 14 bases between. The CDR3 bases are TGTGCCAGCTCACCCTTAGTAGCGGCATACCAAGAGACCCAGTACTTC. The encoded protein is CASSPLVAAYQETQYF.

The chain links TRBV28 to TRBJ1-2; no firm D call. The CDR3 sequence is 14 residues long. V lost 5 bases and J lost 2, with 12 bases in between. Germline loops: CDR1 MDHEN, CDR2 SYDVKM. The CDR3 reads CASSNGPVNYGYTF. In DNA form, the CDR3 reads TGTGCCAGCAGTAACGGGCCGGTAAACTATGGCTACACCTTC.

This clone was recorded only once. J is TRBJ2-5 and V is TRBV10-1; D tentatively reads TRBD1 or TRBD2 (5 bases each). Trimming cost V 2 bases and J 5 bases, with 15 bases left between them. The CDR3 consists of 15 residues. Germline CDR1 is WNHNN and CDR2 is SYGVQD (reference sequence). CDR3 loop: CASSERSGTGETQYF. CDR3 DNA: TGCGCCAGCAGTGAGAGGTCGGGGACGGGGGAGACCCAGTACTTC.

This chain uses TRBV6-6 with TRBJ2-1, with 7 bases identical to TRBD2. Germline CDR1 MNHNY, CDR2 SVGAGI (reference sequence). V gave up 7 bases and J gave up 6 bases; unmatched junction bases: 6. CDR3 size: 13 residues. In nucleotides, the CDR3 is TGTGCCAGCACCACGGGGAGGGTCAATGAGCAGTTCTTC. It translates to CASTTGRVNEQFF.

The V and J genes are TRBV7-3 and TRBJ2-3; D possibly corresponds to TRBD2 (6 bases). This CDR3 region has 16 residues. With 2 bases removed from V and 2 bases from J, the gap between germline ends came to 14 bases. CDR1 is SGHTA, CDR2 FQGTGA, per germline. CDR3 in amino acids: CASSLLGSGDTDTQYF. CDR3 DNA: TGTGCCAGCAGCTTATTAGGTAGCGGTGACACAGATACGCAGTATTTT.

CDR3 loop: CASSEWELGNYGYTF. The CDR3, as DNA: TGTGCCAGCAGTGAATGGGAACTGGGAAACTATGGCTACACCTTC. The V call is TRBV25-1, the J call TRBJ1-2; D uncertain. The CDR3 is 15 amino acids. V was clipped by 1 base and J by 2 bases, with 11 bases between them. Per the germline V gene, CDR1 is MGHDK and CDR2 is SYGVNS.

The genes are TRBV21-1 and TRBJ1-5; the table calls TRBD1, which could not be checked here. TRBV21-1 represents a pseudogene. The CDR3 sequence is 19 residues long. CDR3 nucleotides: TGTGCCAGCATCCCAATCCCGGGACAGGGTATTTATGGCAATCAGCCCCAGCATTTT. Its translation is CASIPIPGQGIYGNQPQHF.

The J gene is TRBJ2-7, the V gene TRBV5-1; D could derive from TRBD1 or TRBD2 (7 bases each). There are 20 residues in the CDR3. The V and J ends lost 1 base and 5 bases respectively, with 31 bases between them. Per the germline V gene, CDR1 is SGHRS and CDR2 is YFSETQ. In nucleotides, the CDR3 is TGCGCCAGCAGCTTGCGGATTACCCCAGGGGGGGGCCGCCCTTTTAACGAGCAGTACTTC. Its translation: CASSLRITPGGGRPFNEQYF.

CDR3 protein: CASSPPAGTGISPLHF. The CDR3 coding sequence is TGTGCCAGCAGCCCCCCCGCCGGGACAGGGATCTCACCCCTCCACTTT. This sequence joins TRBV28 and TRBJ1-6; 9 nucleotides line up with TRBD1. J was trimmed by 10 bases and V by 6 bases; bases with no gene match: 13. Per the germline V gene, CDR1 is MDHEN and CDR2 is SYDVKM. The CDR3 consists of 16 residues.

The genes are TRBV5-1 and TRBJ1-4; D remains unclear. Germline V gene sequence: CDR1 SGHRS, CDR2 YFSETQ. Trimming cost V 0 bases and J 0 bases, with 9 bases left between them. The CDR3 extends over 16 amino acids. CDR3 nucleotides: TGCGCCAGCAGCTTGGGACGGACTGCAACTAATGAAAAACTGTTTTTT. As protein: CASSLGRTATNEKLFF.

The V and J genes are TRBV30 and TRBJ1-5, with D unresolved. Trimming took off 0 bases at V and 1 base at J, with 4 bases between the two ends. Germline assignment: CDR1 GTSNPN and CDR2 SVGIG (reference sequence). The CDR3 totals 13 residues. The CDR3 sequence: CAWSVHSNQPQHF. CDR3 nucleotides: TGTGCCTGGAGTGTACACAGCAATCAGCCCCAGCATTTT.

The chain carries TRBV6-5 and TRBJ2-7; D gene unclear. The CDR3 runs 13 residues. The germline V and J ends were trimmed by 2 bases and 2 bases, with 7 bases remaining between them. Germline V gives CDR1 MNHEY, CDR2 SVGAGI. Written as DNA, the CDR3 is TGTGCCAGCAGTTACGGGCCGACCTACGAGCAGTACTTC. Translated, it gives CASSYGPTYEQYF.

The chain links TRBV2 to TRBJ2-1, with unresolved D. The CDR3 extends over 14 amino acids. CDR1 and CDR2 from the germline V gene are SNHLY and FYNNEI. V was pared by 7 bases and J by 6 bases, with 16 bases between. The DNA of the CDR3 is TGTGCCAGCACCCTATCTCGGTCCGGCAATGAGCAGTTCTTC. This translates into CASTLSRSGNEQFF.

The table lists this clone with a count of one. Here the CDR3 reads CASSGTSAGELFF. Written as DNA, the CDR3 is TGTGCCAGCAGTGGGACATCGGCCGGGGAGCTGTTTTTT. The chain has TRBV2 and TRBJ2-2; a possible D gene is TRBD1 (5 bases). Germline V lookup: CDR1 SNHLY, CDR2 FYNNEI. V lost 4 bases and J lost 6, with 9 bases in between. This CDR3 is built from 13 residues.

This chain joins TRBV11-3 and TRBJ2-3; tentatively, D is TRBD2 (6 bases). Per the germline V gene, CDR1 is SGHNT and CDR2 is YENEEA. Deletions cut 3 bases from V and 2 bases from J, with 12 bases between. This CDR3 has 15 amino acids. The CDR3 region has the DNA TGTGCCAGCAGCTTCGGCGGAGGGATCACAGATACGCAGTATTTT. Protein: CASSFGGGITDTQYF.

The rearrangement uses TRBV29-1 and TRBJ2-3, with 10 bases matching TRBD2. V shed 4 bases, J shed 6 bases, and the junction held 7 bases outside the gene matches. Germline V gives CDR1 SQVTM, CDR2 ANQGSEA. The CDR3 has 14 amino acids. The CDR3 nucleotides read TGCAGCGTTGTATCTAGCGGGGGACCGGATACGCAGTATTTT. Translated, it gives CSVVSSGGPDTQYF.

The rearrangement joins TRBV5-6 to TRBJ2-3; D might be TRBD1 (7 bases). V lost 4 bases to trimming and J lost 12 bases, with 21 bases between them. Germline-derived CDR1 and CDR2 are SGHDT and YYEEEE. The CDR3 contains 14 residues. Here the CDR3 reads CASSRGPEGATQYF. The DNA of the CDR3 is TGTGCCAGCAGCAGGGGCCCGGAGGGGGCCACCCAGTATTTT.

The gene calls are TRBV5-1 and TRBJ1-6, with TRBD1 matching over 7 bases. Germline assignment: CDR1 SGHRS and CDR2 YFSETQ. The CDR3 has 15 residues. V lost 0 bases to trimming and J lost 7 bases; unmatched junction nucleotides: 4. The CDR3 region has the DNA TGCGCCAGCAGCTTGGATGGACAGGCCAATTCACCCCTCCACTTT. Translating it yields CASSLDGQANSPLHF.

This sequence joins TRBV5-5 and TRBJ2-1; 8 bases match TRBD2. Germline-derived CDR1 and CDR2 are SGHKS and YYEKEE (reference sequence). The ends lost 4 bases at V and 5 bases at J; junction bases unmatched: 17. CDR3 length: 18 residues. CDR3 nucleotide sequence: TGTGCCAGCAGCCTACGGCCGGGACTAGGGGCAAACCACAATGAGCAGTTCTTC. Its translation is CASSLRPGLGANHNEQFF.

The V gene is TRBV3-1 (or the pseudogene TRBV3-2), the J gene TRBJ2-1; D gene unclear. The ends were cut back, 4 bases at V and 4 bases at J, with 17 bases in the middle. The CDR3 runs to 16 residues. Germline V CDR1 and CDR2: LGHDT, YNNKEL (reference sequence). The CDR3 reads CASSPLPRPTYNEQFF. Written as DNA, the CDR3 is TGTGCCAGCAGCCCTCTTCCTCGGCCGACTTACAATGAGCAGTTCTTC.

CDR3 in DNA: TGTGCCAGCAGGCAAGGTGGTACGTACAATGAGCAGTTCTTC. It translates to CASRQGGTYNEQFF. J is TRBJ2-1 and V is TRBV28; the D is unclear. This CDR3 contains 14 residues. From germline, CDR1 is MDHEN and CDR2 SYDVKM. Trimming removed 6 bases from V and 4 bases from J, with 13 bases in between.

The V call is TRBV19, the J call TRBJ2-2; TRBD1 matches at 9 bases. CDR3 length: 12 residues. The germline CDR1 and CDR2 sequences are LNHDA and SQIVND (reference sequence). Germline trimming cut 5 bases from V and 13 bases from J; bases unmatched to any gene: 5. CDR3 nucleotide sequence: TGTGCCAGTAGTCTACAGGGGGCAAGGCTGTTTTTT. Translating gives CASSLQGARLFF.